The clone carrying this T cell receptor (beta chain) was counted ten times or more. Antigen specificity is unknown. This entry is derived from a study of T-cell reconstitution after alpha-beta-depleted transplantation in children. Study outcomes and limitations: Surviving recipient T cells and thymic progenitors accounted for the high day-60 TCRbeta diversity observed in some patients. Two months or so post-transplant, alpha-beta T cells reportedly derived from several hundred expanded graft clones. A year had passed since transplant, and T-cell counts and diversity by then came mostly from newly produced T cells.

Unique molecular identifiers were incorporated when the TCRbeta library was constructed. TCRdb processed the PCR reads anew with MiXCR; each CDR3 protein has one entry. This table has about 580,000 distinct CDR3 sequences, roughly 23% appearing once. This TCR derives from a boy in the first two years of life who had a stem cell transplant for acute myeloid leukemia, so the T cells may come from the graft donor. Sample: PBMCs, mostly from graft donor cells, taken 360 days after TCRalphabeta/CD19-depleted stem cell transplant.

The CDR3 DNA reads TGTGCCAGCAGCCAAGGACGGCCCCAGCAAGAGACCCAGTACTTC. Protein: CASSQGRPQQETQYF. The genes are TRBV3-1 and TRBJ2-5; D gene unclear. The CDR3 is made up of 15 amino acids. The V end lost 1 base, the J end lost 2 bases, and 11 bases lay between the germline ends. Looked up from germline, CDR1 is LGHDT and CDR2 is YNNKEL (reference sequence).